This T cell receptor (beta chain) was sequenced in a study of blood T cell repertoires in COVID-19. On the study more broadly: From the United States, Italy and Spain came samples of acute and convalescent COVID-19. The cDNA or gDNA used as material had been derived from T cells, B-cell-depleted T cells, or PBMCs.

The CDR3 consists of 17 residues. Germline V gene data show CDR1 as SGHRS and CDR2 as YFSETQ. Trimming removed 4 bases from V and 10 bases from J, with 24 bases in between. Seattle cases were enrolled at active infection and followed longitudinally. The authors' processing: Amplification of reference gene primers provided the estimated nucleated cell counts. Produced via immunoSEQ multiplex PCR; TCRdb's table is partial and in-frame only. That table gives V, J and clone size, and the DNA gave D and trimming. Of 250,000 to 350,000 clones in the sample, approximately 84% are singletons; the top ten hold 1.4% to 1.5%.

The sequenced sample consisted of peripheral blood. The chain joins TRBV5-1 to TRBJ1-6; maybe TRBD1 (5 bases). This clonotype originated in a human donor with COVID-19, enrolled during active disease. The donor label of this sample is uncertain. The CDR3 region is CASSPVAGLIEGSPLHF. The DNA of the CDR3 is TGCGCCAGCAGCCCAGTGGCAGGGCTTATTGAAGGCTCACCCCTCCACTTT.